This TCR beta chain is drawn from a study of early T cells in non-severe SARS-CoV-2 infection. In TCRdb, the 5' RACE reads were re-called with MiXCR into one record per CDR3 protein. The table lists tens of thousands of distinct CDR3 sequences, 7.5% to 9.5% of them singletons. Looked up from germline, CDR1 is DFQATT and CDR2 is SNEGSKA (reference sequence). V dropped 6 bases and J dropped 3 bases, with 11 bases sitting between them. The CDR3 is made up of 13 amino acids. The V call is TRBV20-1, the J call TRBJ1-4; D not resolved. This sequence originates from an adult who was a healthcare worker with PCR-confirmed SARS-CoV-2 infection or an uninfected control (not recorded which). Here the sequenced sample was whole blood, taken at baseline. The CDR3 sequence is CSAPEGPNEKLFF. CDR3 DNA: TGCAGTGCCCCAGAGGGTCCTAATGAAAAACTGTTTTTT.